The clone carrying this T cell receptor (beta chain) was seen at least ten times. Its antigen remains unidentified. The data belong to a study of regulatory T cells in long-lasting Graves disease. Study conclusions and caveats: Since the sample size was small, accuracy may have been reduced. Persistent disease samples used TRBV28, TRBJ1-2 and TRBJ2-5 preferentially. Newly diagnosed patients had higher TCR diversity than persistent Graves' patients did.

Sequencing libraries for TCR beta were prepared with iRepertoire HTBI primers and Arm-PCR of CDR3 regions. Using its own MiXCR run on the multiplex PCR reads, TCRdb lists one record per CDR3 protein. Here the sample spans 250,000 to 400,000 distinct CDR3 sequences, 18% being singletons. Time point of the sample: newly diagnosed GD, antithyroid drugs for less than 3 months. RNA from PBMCs was the source of the TCR library. Staff drew about 8.2 milliliters of peripheral blood into EDTA tubes. Germline CDR1 and CDR2: DFQATT and SNEGSKA (reference sequence). The V and J ends lost 2 bases and 7 bases, in that order; junction bases with no gene match: 8. CDR3 length equals 14 residues.

The sequence was obtained from a female donor with Graves disease. The sample consisted of peripheral blood mononuclear cells (PBMCs), taken at new diagnosis, from a patient treated with antithyroid drugs. The rearrangement uses TRBV20-1 and TRBJ1-2; 9 bases map to TRBD1. CDR3 residues: CSARSLDRGSGYTF. CDR3 bases: TGCAGTGCTAGATCCTTGGACAGGGGCAGTGGCTACACCTTC.